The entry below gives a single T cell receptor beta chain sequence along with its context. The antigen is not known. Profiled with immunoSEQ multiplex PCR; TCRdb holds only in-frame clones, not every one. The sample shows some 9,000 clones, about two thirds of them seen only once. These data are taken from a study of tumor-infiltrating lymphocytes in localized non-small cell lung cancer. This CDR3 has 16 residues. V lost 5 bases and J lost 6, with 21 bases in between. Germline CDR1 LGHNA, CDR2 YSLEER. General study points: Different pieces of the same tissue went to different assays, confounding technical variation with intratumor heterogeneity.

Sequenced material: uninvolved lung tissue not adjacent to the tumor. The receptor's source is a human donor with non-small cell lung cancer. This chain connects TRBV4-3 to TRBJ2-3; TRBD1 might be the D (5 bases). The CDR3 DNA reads TGCGCCAGCAGCTCTTCGCCTCTAGGGGCAAGGGATACGCAGTATTTT. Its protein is CASSSSPLGARDTQYF.